Listed below are T cell receptor beta chains from one sample, sequenced in a study of blood T cell repertoires in COVID-19. The method was immunoSEQ multiplex PCR; TCRdb's version includes in-frame clones alone and lacks a portion of them. Of approximately 320,000 clones detected, roughly 86% appear once; the ten largest clones hold just under 9%. Material for sequencing was PBMCs or T cells enriched from blood (not recorded which). These receptors were obtained from a woman aged 18-29 years who had recovered from COVID-19. The CDR3 runs from the conserved cysteine through the conserved F or W. The order of the fields is CDR3 protein, CDR3 DNA, D gene, clone size, J gene, V gene. A D gene is named only where the DNA matches it firmly. A clone size is listed for some rows: how often the clone was seen (once, few, many), or a class if it is expanded.

CDR3: CASSLEYDLGETQYF
DNA: TGTGCCAGCAGCTTGGAGTACGACCTAGGAGAGACCCAGTACTTC
D: -
size: -
J: TRBJ2-5
V: TRBV5-4

CDR3: CASSSRQVPDTQYF
DNA: TGCGCCAGCAGCTCCAGACAGGTACCAGATACGCAGTATTTT
D: -
size: -
J: TRBJ2-3
V: TRBV5-1

CDR3: CASSVQTSGEATDTQYF
DNA: TGTGCCAGCAGCGTCCAAACTAGCGGGGAGGCCACAGATACGCAGTATTTT
D: TRBD2
size: -
J: TRBJ2-3
V: TRBV9

CDR3: CASRPSGSNYGYTF
DNA: TGTGCCAGCAGACCCTCAGGGTCTAACTATGGCTACACCTTC
D: -
size: once
J: TRBJ1-2
V: TRBV28

CDR3: CASGRGQSSGNTIYF
DNA: TGTGCCAGCGGTAGGGGCCAGAGCTCTGGAAACACCATATATTTT
D: -
size: few
J: TRBJ1-3
V: TRBV11-2

CDR3: CASSMGYGTDTQYF
DNA: TGTGCCAGTAGTATGGGCTATGGTACAGATACGCAGTATTTT
D: -
size: -
J: TRBJ2-3
V: TRBV19

CDR3: CATSPVGANVLTF
DNA: TGTGCCACCTCCCCGGTTGGGGCCAACGTCCTGACTTTC
D: -
size: -
J: TRBJ2-6
V: TRBV2

CDR3: CASSEGQGDGYTF
DNA: TGTGCCAGCTCAGAGGGACAGGGCGATGGCTACACCTTC
D: TRBD1
size: -
J: TRBJ1-2
V: TRBV18

CDR3: CASSVADAGNYGYTF
DNA: TGTGCCAGCAGCGTAGCTGATGCTGGCAACTATGGCTACACCTTC
D: -
size: -
J: TRBJ1-2
V: TRBV9

CDR3: CASSPLREAFF
DNA: TGTGCCAGCAGCCCCCTTAGAGAAGCTTTCTTT
D: -
size: -
J: TRBJ1-1
V: TRBV9

CDR3: CASSSSRRGVSPLHF
DNA: TGTGCCAGCAGTTCGTCCCGTCGGGGGGTTTCACCCCTCCACTTT
D: -
size: -
J: TRBJ1-6
V: TRBV28

CDR3: CASSTAVRGYEQYF
DNA: TGTGCCAGTAGTACGGCAGTGAGAGGCTACGAGCAGTACTTC
D: -
size: -
J: TRBJ2-7
V: TRBV19

CDR3: CASSLGAPMAETQYF
DNA: TGTGCCAGCAGCTTGGGGGCCCCCATGGCAGAGACCCAGTACTTC
D: -
size: -
J: TRBJ2-5
V: TRBV7-9

CDR3: CASSGLAGGETQYF
DNA: TGTGCCAGCAGCGGACTAGCGGGTGGAGAGACCCAGTACTTC
D: TRBD2
size: -
J: TRBJ2-5
V: TRBV6-2/TRBV6-3

CDR3: CASSMDRRHTDTQYF
DNA: TGTGCCAGCAGCATGGACAGGCGACACACAGATACGCAGTATTTT
D: TRBD1
size: once
J: TRBJ2-3
V: TRBV28

CDR3: CASSHLVGRVTSGANVLTF
DNA: TGTGCCAGCAGCCACTTAGTCGGCAGGGTTACCTCTGGGGCCAACGTCCTGACTTTC
D: -
size: -
J: TRBJ2-6
V: TRBV3-1/TRBV3-2

CDR3: CASSFGGTGQYEQYF
DNA: TGTGCCAGCAGCTTTGGGGGGACAGGACAGTACGAGCAGTACTTC
D: TRBD1
size: once
J: TRBJ2-7
V: TRBV11-2

CDR3: CSADSLPEAFF
DNA: TGCAGTGCTGACAGTCTCCCTGAAGCTTTCTTT
D: -
size: -
J: TRBJ1-1
V: TRBV20-1

CDR3: CAISERGWQGAGYTF
DNA: TGTGCCATCAGTGAGCGTGGTTGGCAGGGCGCTGGCTACACCTTC
D: -
size: -
J: TRBJ1-2
V: TRBV10-3

CDR3: CAISDLGGTEAFF
DNA: TGTGCCATCAGCGACCTAGGCGGCACTGAAGCTTTCTTT
D: -
size: -
J: TRBJ1-1
V: TRBV10-3

CDR3: CASSPPGIFNEKLFF
DNA: TGTGCCAGCAGCCCCCCGGGGATATTTAATGAAAAACTGTTTTTT
D: -
size: -
J: TRBJ1-4
V: TRBV4-2

CDR3: CASSRGPRASGGEKLFF
DNA: TGTGCCAGCAGTAGAGGTCCCAGGGCCTCGGGAGGAGAAAAACTGTTTTTT
D: -
size: -
J: TRBJ1-4
V: TRBV28

CDR3: CASTVGAGGRGEQFF
DNA: TGTGCCAGCACCGTCGGAGCGGGAGGGAGGGGTGAGCAGTTCTTC
D: TRBD2
size: once
J: TRBJ2-1
V: TRBV7-9

CDR3: CASSTDTITF
DNA: TGTGCCAGCAGCACCGACACCATCACCTTC
D: -
size: -
J: TRBJ1-2
V: TRBV7-8

CDR3: CASRAQGASGGELFF
DNA: TGTGCCAGCAGGGCACAGGGGGCGTCCGGCGGGGAGCTGTTTTTT
D: TRBD1
size: -
J: TRBJ2-2
V: TRBV6-5

CDR3: CASSVVPYTGELFF
DNA: TGTGCCAGCAGCGTAGTCCCCTACACCGGGGAGCTGTTTTTT
D: -
size: -
J: TRBJ2-2
V: TRBV9